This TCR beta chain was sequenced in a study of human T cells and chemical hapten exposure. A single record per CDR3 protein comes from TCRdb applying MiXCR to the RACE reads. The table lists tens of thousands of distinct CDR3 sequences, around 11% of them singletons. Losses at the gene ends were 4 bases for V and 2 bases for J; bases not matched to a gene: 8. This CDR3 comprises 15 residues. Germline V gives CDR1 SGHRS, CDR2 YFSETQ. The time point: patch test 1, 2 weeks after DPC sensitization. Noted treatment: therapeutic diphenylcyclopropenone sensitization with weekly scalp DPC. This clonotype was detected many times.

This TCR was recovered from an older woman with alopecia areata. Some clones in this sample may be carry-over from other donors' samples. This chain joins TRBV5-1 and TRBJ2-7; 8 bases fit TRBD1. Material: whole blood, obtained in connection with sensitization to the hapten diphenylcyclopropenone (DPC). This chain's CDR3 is CASSPRGQGTYEQYF. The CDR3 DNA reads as TGCGCCAGCAGCCCCCGAGGACAGGGAACCTACGAGCAGTACTTC. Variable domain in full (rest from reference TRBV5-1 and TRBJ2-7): KAGVTQTPRYLIKTRGQQVTLSCSPISGHRSVSWYQQTPGQGLQFLFEYFSETQRNKGNFPGRFSGRQFSNSRSEMNVSTLELGDSALYLCASSPRGQGTYEQYFGPGTRLTVT.